This T cell receptor beta chain was captured in a study of Graves' ophthalmopathy and Graves' hyperthyroidism. Study-level results: Ophthalmopathy progression was predicted by the model at 60% to 71% sensitivity and 72% to 80% specificity. Built on 13 signatures, a model told ophthalmopathy apart from stable hyperthyroidism with 85% to 90% sensitivity and approximately 80% specificity.

For repertoire sequencing, the TCR beta CDR3 regions were amplified from RNA transcripts. Amplification began with first-round RT-PCR using HTBI primers, then second-round multiplex PCR was performed. From the multiplex PCR reads, TCRdb called clonotypes with MiXCR, one entry per CDR3 protein. The sample holds approximately 640,000 distinct CDR3 sequences, under 50% seen once. The CDR3 totals 15 residues. Germline assignment: CDR1 SGHRS and CDR2 YFSETQ. This clonotype was counted at least ten times. The antigen is unknown. The junction differs from germline at one of its ends, possibly a read error. This TCR came from an adult man with Graves' ophthalmopathy. The chain is built from TRBV5-1 and TRBJ2-7; D might be TRBD1 (5 bases). The sample taken for sequencing was peripheral blood. This CDR3 is CASTLDGAGVYEQYF. CDR3 coding DNA: TGCGCCAGCACCTTGGATGGGGCAGGAGTCTACGAGCAGTACTTC.